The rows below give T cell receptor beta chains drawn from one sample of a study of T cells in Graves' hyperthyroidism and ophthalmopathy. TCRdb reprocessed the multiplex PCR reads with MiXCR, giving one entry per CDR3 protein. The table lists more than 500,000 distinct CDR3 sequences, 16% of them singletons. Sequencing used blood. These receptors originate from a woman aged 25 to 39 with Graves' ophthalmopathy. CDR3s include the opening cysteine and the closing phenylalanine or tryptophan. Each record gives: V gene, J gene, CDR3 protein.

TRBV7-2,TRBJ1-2,CASSFFILIRKAGYTF
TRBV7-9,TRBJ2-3,CASSQQGLSTDTQYF
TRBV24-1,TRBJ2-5,CATSDQERDSGRMTQYF
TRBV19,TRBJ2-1,CASTERGGINEQFF
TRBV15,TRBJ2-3,CATQPEGTRTDTQYF
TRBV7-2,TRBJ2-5,CASSRGATSETQYF
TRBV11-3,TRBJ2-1,CASSPPNANEQFF
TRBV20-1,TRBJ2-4,CSARVTEGTGLAKNIQYF
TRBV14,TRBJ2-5,CASSHLTAKETQYF
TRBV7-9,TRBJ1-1,CASSPEAFF
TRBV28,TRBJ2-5,CASSLRLAGGGETQYF